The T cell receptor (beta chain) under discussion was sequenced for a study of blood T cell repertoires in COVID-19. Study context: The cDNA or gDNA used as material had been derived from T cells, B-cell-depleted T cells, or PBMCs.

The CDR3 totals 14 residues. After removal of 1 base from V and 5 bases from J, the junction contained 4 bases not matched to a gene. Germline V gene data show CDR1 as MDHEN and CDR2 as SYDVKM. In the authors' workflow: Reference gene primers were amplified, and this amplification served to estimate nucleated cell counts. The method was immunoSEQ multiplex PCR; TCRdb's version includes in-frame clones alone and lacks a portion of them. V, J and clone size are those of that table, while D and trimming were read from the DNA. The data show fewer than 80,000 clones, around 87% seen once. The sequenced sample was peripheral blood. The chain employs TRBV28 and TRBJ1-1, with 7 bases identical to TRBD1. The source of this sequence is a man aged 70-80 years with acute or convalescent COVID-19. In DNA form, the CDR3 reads TGTGCCAGCAGTTTATCAGGGGGGAGAACTGAAGCTTTCTTT. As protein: CASSLSGGRTEAFF.